These T cell receptor beta chains were read from a single sample in a study of T cell changes during pregnancy in multiple sclerosis. Generated by immunoSEQ multiplex PCR, the TCRdb table keeps only in-frame clones and is missing some. The sample records roughly 60,000 clones, about 91% being singletons. The material was peripheral blood, obtained before pregnancy. The source of these receptors is a female donor with multiple sclerosis, enrolled in a pregnancy study. CDR3s include the opening cysteine and the closing phenylalanine or tryptophan.

v_gene	j_gene	CDR3aa
TRBV7-2	TRBJ2-2	CAINEDTGELFF
TRBV30	TRBJ2-7	CAWNPGRVGEQYF
TRBV18	TRBJ2-2	CASSPRGRQNTGELFF
TRBV15	TRBJ2-4	CATSSPTGWAKNIQYF
TRBV19	TRBJ2-3	CASSISRGGTDTQYF
TRBV6-5	TRBJ2-6	CASSYSGAGLKYVLTF
TRBV7-3	TRBJ2-1	CASSSRGEDYNEQFF
TRBV11-3	TRBJ2-5	CASGRRGATKKETQYF
TRBV30	TRBJ1-3	CAWSLDRGNTIYF
TRBV6-5	TRBJ2-7	CASSYGRVWYEQYF
TRBV12-5	TRBJ1-3	CASGHGQTGNTIYF
TRBV18	TRBJ1-1	CASYKTELNTEAFF
TRBV5-1	TRBJ2-1	CASSSGQGGNEQFF
TRBV11-1	TRBJ2-7	CASSFIGTGVSSSYEQYF
TRBV6-1	TRBJ2-7	CASSPPTDTYEQYF
TRBV18	TRBJ1-2	CASSPGTAPLNYGYTF
TRBV7-6	TRBJ2-1	CASSFGNLKNEQFF
TRBV6-5	TRBJ2-7	CASSYVPPGQGGEQYF
TRBV19	TRBJ1-5	CASSIFLGTGPSNQPQHF
TRBV7-2	TRBJ2-5	CASSPYGTQETQYF
TRBV7-2	TRBJ2-1	CASSALLAGDNEQFF
TRBV18	TRBJ1-4	CASSPRGFATNEKLFF
TRBV19	TRBJ2-6	CASSNPAVEAGANVLTF
TRBV2	TRBJ2-3	CANSGLELTDTQYF
TRBV5-4	TRBJ2-2	CASSRGGANTGELFF
TRBV19	TRBJ2-3	CASSVNTDTQYF
TRBV29-1	TRBJ1-4	CSVGGEKLFF
TRBV7-9	TRBJ2-5	CASSLGSPNYQETQYF
TRBV12-5	TRBJ2-3	CASGLVRGQGPDTQYF
TRBV6-6	TRBJ1-1	CASRALEAFF